Listed below are T cell receptor beta chains from one sample, sequenced in a study of technical replicates of blood from a few donors. Profiled with immunoSEQ multiplex PCR; TCRdb holds only in-frame clones, not every one. This sample has about 59,000 clones; 90% to 95% occur once, and the top ten carry about 4.4%. The sample taken for sequencing was PBMCs. These receptors were taken from a human donor in good health. Some clones in this sample may be carry-over from other donors' samples. Both conserved end residues are part of each CDR3. A D gene is named only where the DNA matches it firmly. Not all rows give a size; the values are once, few, many and, for expanded clones, a class.

>TRBV19|TRBJ2-7|NA|TRBD2
TGTGCCAGTAGCCTAATAGCGGGAGGTTTGGAGCAGTACTTC
CASSLIAGGLEQYF
>TRBV7-3|TRBJ2-3|NA|TRBD1
TGTGCCAGCAGCTTAGGGTCGACAGGGACAGATACGCAGTATTTT
CASSLGSTGTDTQYF
>TRBV4-3|TRBJ1-2|once|TRBD1
TGCGCCAGCAGCCAAGATCTGGGACAGGGCTATGGCTACACCTTC
CASSQDLGQGYGYTF
>TRBV7-9|TRBJ2-5|NA|NA
TGTGCCAGCAGCTTATGGCAGGAAGAGACCCAGTACTTC
CASSLWQEETQYF
>TRBV7-9|TRBJ2-3|NA|TRBD1
TGTGCCAGCAGCTTAGAGGTCCGGACAGGGGGCGCAGATACGCAGTATTTT
CASSLEVRTGGADTQYF
>TRBV15|TRBJ2-6|NA|NA
TGTGCCACCAGCCGATCTGCAGGGGCTGGGGCCAACGTCCTGACTTTC
CATSRSAGAGANVLTF
>TRBV4-1|TRBJ2-3|NA|TRBD2
TGCGCCAGCAGCCAGACACTAGCGGTCTCGACAGATACGCAGTATTTT
CASSQTLAVSTDTQYF
>TRBV11-1|TRBJ2-5|NA|NA
TGTGCCAGCAGTTACGGACATGCAACGCAAGAGACCCAGTACTTC
CASSYGHATQETQYF
>TRBV5-1|TRBJ2-3|once|NA
TGCGCCAGCAGCTTGTTAGATAGAGGAGATACGCAGTATTTT
CASSLLDRGDTQYF
>TRBV1|TRBJ2-1|NA|NA
TGCACCAGCAGCCAAGATAAACCCGGGAGCTCCTACAATGAGCAGTTCTTC
CTSSQDKPGSSYNEQFF
>TRBV2|TRBJ1-2|NA|NA
TGTGCCAGCAGTGGGTCAGGAGGCTATGGCTACACCTTC
CASSGSGGYGYTF